Following are 26 T cell receptor beta chains from one sample sequenced in a study of cytomegalovirus exposure and HLA in healthy donors. A multiplex PCR was run with 60 Vbeta primers and 13 Jbeta primers. Here immunoSEQ multiplex PCR was the method, and the copy in TCRdb shows in-frame clones only, minus some. The table records 130,000 to 150,000 clones, roughly 80% of them present only once. Sequencing was done on a sample of PBMCs. These receptor sequences come from a woman aged 50 to 60 in good health and CMV-seropositive.

V usage is TRBV2 and J usage is TRBJ1-1; D gene uncertain. Germline V gene lookup returns CDR1 SNHLY and CDR2 FYNNEI. This CDR3 is built from 11 residues. The V and J ends lost 8 bases and 7 bases respectively, with 11 bases between them. CDR3 region: CASGYGGEAFF. Here the CDR3 DNA reads TGTGCCAGCGGGTATGGCGGTGAAGCTTTCTTT. The full variable domain, its missing parts supplied by reference TRBV2 and TRBJ1-1, is EPEVTQTPSHQVTQMGQEVILRCVPISNHLYFYWYRQILGQKVEFLVSFYNNEISEKSEIFDDQFSVERPDGSNFTLKIRSTKLEDSAMYFCASGYGGEAFFGQGTRLTVV.

V usage is TRBV4-2 and J usage is TRBJ2-2; a weak D match, TRBD1 (5 bases). The germline V gene has CDR1 LGHNA and CDR2 YNFKEQ. The CDR3 totals 14 residues. Deletions cut 5 bases from V and 1 base from J, with 8 bases between. CDR3 loop: CASSTQGNTGELFF. CDR3 sequence (DNA): TGTGCCAGCAGCACCCAGGGGAACACCGGGGAGCTGTTTTTT.

The V gene is TRBV2, the J gene TRBJ1-6; 7 nucleotides line up with TRBD1. Germline CDR1 and CDR2: SNHLY and FYNNEI. CDR3 length: 15 amino acids. V gave up 6 bases and J gave up 3 bases; unmatched junction bases: 5. This CDR3 is CASRQGTLYNSPLHF. The CDR3 DNA is TGTGCCAGCAGACAGGGGACCCTCTATAATTCACCCCTCCACTTT.

The chain combines TRBV5-5 with TRBJ1-5; unclear D gene. The length of the CDR3 is 14 residues. Trimming took off 0 bases at V and 4 bases at J, with 8 bases between the two ends. Germline V gives CDR1 SGHKS, CDR2 YYEKEE (reference sequence). The CDR3 DNA is TGTGCCAGCAGCTTGGCACCTAAGAATCAGCCCCAGCATTTT. This translates into CASSLAPKNQPQHF.

The gene calls are TRBV9 and TRBJ2-3; 7 positions match TRBD1. Germline assignment: CDR1 SGDLS and CDR2 YYNGEE. The ends lost 4 bases at V and 1 base at J; junction bases unmatched: 9. CDR3 length equals 16 residues. CDR3 sequence reads: CASSSTGEPRTDTQYF. CDR3 DNA sequence: TGTGCCAGCAGCTCTACAGGGGAACCGCGCACAGATACGCAGTATTTT.

The gene calls are TRBV5-1 and TRBJ2-2; no clear D. Germline V gene lookup returns CDR1 SGHRS and CDR2 YFSETQ. V lost 0 bases and J lost 5, with 8 bases in between. The CDR3 spans 14 residues. The CDR3 DNA follows: TGCGCCAGCAGCTTGGTTGGAGAGACCGGGGAGCTGTTTTTT. Its protein is CASSLVGETGELFF.

The genes are TRBV7-2 and TRBJ2-7, with D tentatively TRBD2 (6 bases). The CDR3 is 14 amino acids. CDR1 and CDR2 (germline): SGHTA, FQGNSA. Deletions cut 1 base from V and 4 bases from J, with 11 bases between. CDR3: CASSLESGRYEQYF. The CDR3 nucleotides are TGTGCCAGCAGCTTAGAATCAGGGAGGTACGAGCAGTACTTC.

This clone is a singleton in its sample. V is TRBV18 and J is TRBJ2-3, with 10 nucleotides matching TRBD1. CDR1 and CDR2 (germline): KGHSH, LQKENI. The CDR3 loop spans 16 amino acids. Trimming cost V 6 bases and J 4 bases; bases outside gene matches: 10. CDR3 protein: CASSQPGQGSADTQYF. The DNA of the CDR3 is TGTGCCAGCTCCCAACCGGGACAGGGGAGCGCAGATACGCAGTATTTT.

V usage is TRBV29-1 and J usage is TRBJ2-7; 7 bases are shared with TRBD1. Germline CDR1 reads SQVTM; CDR2 reads ANQGSEA. The CDR3 is 13 amino acids. V lost 2 bases and J lost 2; bases outside the gene matches: 3. The CDR3 here is CSVESQGTYEQYF. CDR3 DNA sequence: TGCAGCGTTGAATCACAGGGGACCTACGAGCAGTACTTC.

The V and J genes are TRBV14 and TRBJ2-1; the match to TRBD2 covers 9 bases. CDR1 is SGHDN, CDR2 FVKESK, per germline. The CDR3 is 14 residues long. The V segment lost 1 base and the J segment 7 bases; nucleotides outside the gene matches: 2. CDR3 protein: CASSQVLAGNEQFF. For the CDR3, the DNA is TGTGCCAGCAGCCAAGTCCTAGCGGGAAATGAGCAGTTCTTC.

This chain joins TRBV2 and TRBJ2-2; 9 bases map to TRBD1. The CDR3 loop spans 15 amino acids. CDR1 and CDR2 (germline): SNHLY, FYNNEI. After removal of 6 bases from V and 2 bases from J, the junction contained 4 bases not matched to a gene. The CDR3 nucleotides read TGTGCCAGCAGGCCGGGACAGGGAAACACCGGGGAGCTGTTTTTT. Its translation is CASRPGQGNTGELFF. Using reference TRBV2 and TRBJ2-2 for the parts outside the CDR3, the full variable domain is EPEVTQTPSHQVTQMGQEVILRCVPISNHLYFYWYRQILGQKVEFLVSFYNNEISEKSEIFDDQFSVERPDGSNFTLKIRSTKLEDSAMYFCASRPGQGNTGELFFGEGSRLTVL.

V gene TRBV27 combines with J gene TRBJ1-1; D may be TRBD1 (6 bases). CDR1 and CDR2 from the germline V gene are MNHEY and SMNVEV (reference sequence). The CDR3 sequence is 14 residues long. Trimming removed 6 bases at V and 2 bases at J, with 13 bases between. In DNA, the CDR3 is TGTGCCAGCAGACACAGGGCAACTAACACTGAAGCTTTCTTT. Its translation is CASRHRATNTEAFF.

The rearrangement links TRBV14 to TRBJ2-3; D might be TRBD1 (6 bases). Germline-derived CDR1 and CDR2 are SGHDN and FVKESK. CDR3 length: 14 amino acids. V was shortened by 4 bases and J by 4 bases, with 12 bases between the two germline ends. In nucleotides, the CDR3 is TGTGCCAGCAGCCGTTGGGACACCTCAGATACGCAGTATTTT. Translated, it gives CASSRWDTSDTQYF.

The rearrangement links TRBV6-1 to TRBJ2-5; TRBD2 aligns across 9 bases. The CDR3 loop spans 15 amino acids. Unmatched junction bases numbered 4, after V lost 4 bases and J lost 1 base. CDR1 MNHNS and CDR2 SASEGT come from the germline V gene. CDR3 residues: CASSVGGGGQETQYF. The DNA for the CDR3 is TGTGCCAGCAGTGTCGGCGGGGGGGGCCAAGAGACCCAGTACTTC.

The rearrangement links TRBV11-3 to TRBJ2-1; 12 nucleotides match TRBD2. V was clipped by 5 bases and J by 4 bases; unmatched bases: 6. Germline CDR1 and CDR2: SGHNT and YENEEA. The CDR3 consists of 16 residues. The chain's CDR3 is CASSPQGLAGYNEQFF. The DNA for the CDR3 is TGTGCCAGCAGCCCACAGGGACTAGCGGGTTACAATGAGCAGTTCTTC. Drawing the rest from reference TRBV11-3 and TRBJ2-1, the complete variable domain is EAGVVQSPRYKIIEKKQPVAFWCNPISGHNTLYWYLQNLGQGPELLIRYENEEAVDDSQLPKDRFSAERLKGVDSTLKIQPAELGDSAVYLCASSPQGLAGYNEQFFGPGTRLTVL.

There are a few counts of this clone. The chain couples TRBV2 to TRBJ1-4, with a weak D call TRBD1 (5 bases). CDR3 size: 15 residues. Looked up from germline, CDR1 is SNHLY and CDR2 is FYNNEI. V was pared by 6 bases and J by 3 bases, with 14 bases between. The CDR3 coding sequence is TGTGCCAGCAGCATTAGACAGCTACCTAATGAAAAACTGTTTTTT. The encoded protein is CASSIRQLPNEKLFF.

The CDR3 spells CASSATGATNEKLFF. The CDR3 DNA follows: TGTGCCAGCAGCGCCACGGGGGCAACTAATGAAAAACTGTTTTTT. The rearrangement links TRBV6-5 to TRBJ1-4; D perhaps matches TRBD1 (5 bases). The CDR3 contains 15 residues. V was pared by 6 bases and J by 0 bases, with 11 bases between. Germline lookup yields CDR1 MNHEY and CDR2 SVGAGI.

The V gene is TRBV6-1, the J gene TRBJ1-5; D unresolved. V lost 7 bases to trimming and J lost 0 bases, with 13 bases between them. The germline V gene encodes CDR1 MNHNS and CDR2 SASEGT. This CDR3 comprises 15 residues. CDR3 bases: TGTGCCAGCATTACCGACATATATAGCAATCAGCCCCAGCATTTT. Amino acids: CASITDIYSNQPQHF.

The chain joins TRBV30 to TRBJ1-6, with D maybe TRBD1 (5 bases). CDR1 and CDR2 (germline): GTSNPN, SVGIG (reference sequence). The CDR3 totals 13 residues. The V end was cut by 2 bases, the J end by 5 bases, with 7 bases between. The CDR3 region has the DNA TGTGCCTGGAGTCCCAGGGATAATTCACCCCTCCACTTT. Protein product: CAWSPRDNSPLHF.

The chain joins TRBV25-1 to TRBJ1-6; D unclear. This CDR3 comprises 13 residues. Germline V lookup: CDR1 MGHDK, CDR2 SYGVNS. Trimming stripped 6 bases from V and 7 bases from J, with 10 bases between. Here the CDR3 DNA reads TGTGCCAGCAGGACCCGACTGAATTCACCCCTCCACTTT. Protein product: CASRTRLNSPLHF. The variable domain in full, with the rest retrieved from reference TRBV25-1 and TRBJ1-6, is EADIYQTPRYLVIGTGKKITLECSQTMGHDKMYWYQQDPGMELHLIHYSYGVNSTEKGDLSSESTVSRIRTEHFPLTLESARPSHTSQYLCASRTRLNSPLHFGNGTRLTVT.

The V and J genes are TRBV9 and TRBJ2-5, with a tentative D call TRBD1 (6 bases). V was clipped by 3 bases and J by 10 bases, with 16 bases between them. Germline CDR1 and CDR2: SGDLS and YYNGEE. The CDR3 covers 13 residues. The CDR3 protein is CASSADSQDSQYF. The CDR3, as DNA: TGTGCCAGCAGCGCGGACAGCCAAGATAGCCAGTACTTC.

V is TRBV1 and J is TRBJ1-2. TRBV1 is annotated as a pseudogene. This CDR3 has 13 amino acids. CDR3 in DNA: TGCACCAGCAGCCAAGATGAGGAGGAGGGCTACACCTTC. Translated: CTSSQDEEEGYTF.

The V call is TRBV7-3, the J call TRBJ1-2; D uncertain. Germline CDR1 and CDR2: SGHTA and FQGTGA. Trimming shortened V by 5 bases and J by 8 bases, and 18 bases separated the two germline ends. This CDR3 spans 14 amino acids. In DNA, the CDR3 is TGTGCCAGCAGCCCCACCCCGCGGGGAAGGGGCTACACCTTC. It is translated as CASSPTPRGRGYTF.

The chain recombines TRBV6-1 with TRBJ2-5; 10 bases fit TRBD2. The CDR3 totals 15 residues. The V and J ends lost 3 bases and 2 bases, in that order; junction bases with no gene match: 3. Germline CDR1 and CDR2: MNHNS and SASEGT. The DNA of the CDR3 is TGTGCCAGCAGTGATAATAGCGGGGGGCAAGAGACCCAGTACTTC. Its translation: CASSDNSGGQETQYF.

This chain connects TRBV28 to TRBJ1-1; D remains ambiguous. The CDR3 is 12 amino acids. The ends were cut back, 7 bases at V and 0 bases at J, with 6 bases in the middle. Germline V lookup: CDR1 MDHEN, CDR2 SYDVKM. CDR3 loop: CASTFMNTEAFF. The CDR3 DNA is TGTGCCAGCACGTTTATGAACACTGAAGCTTTCTTT.

The chain carries TRBV29-1 and TRBJ1-3; 7 nucleotides match TRBD1. Unmatched junction bases numbered 7, after V lost 0 bases and J lost 8 bases. Germline-derived CDR1 and CDR2 are SQVTM and ANQGSEA. This CDR3 is 14 amino acids long. The CDR3 DNA reads as TGCAGCGTTGAAGAACAGGGGATTGGGGACACCATATATTTT. Translating gives CSVEEQGIGDTIYF.